This T cell receptor beta chain was recorded in a study of liver allograft versus peripheral blood T cells. Study-level background: Peripheral blood of the recipients supplied T cell receptor repertoires that were compared with those in transplanted livers.

TCRdb reprocessed the reads with MiXCR, giving one entry per CDR3 protein. This table has approximately 13,000 distinct CDR3 sequences, about 26% appearing once. The CDR3 is 15 amino acids. Germline CDR1 MNHNS, CDR2 SASEGT. The ends were cut back, 7 bases at V and 0 bases at J, with 13 bases in the middle. This clonotype is medium-sized. Its cognate antigen is unknown. Study findings and constraints: Reportedly, the T cell receptor repertoires present inside liver allografts differed from those in peripheral blood.

The rearrangement links TRBV6-1 to TRBJ2-1; D perhaps matches TRBD1 (5 bases). The origin of this receptor is a human patient who had a liver transplant. The T cells may come from the graft donor. As DNA, the CDR3 is TGTGCCAGCACTCAGGACATAAGCTCCTACAATGAGCAGTTCTTC. As protein: CASTQDISSYNEQFF.